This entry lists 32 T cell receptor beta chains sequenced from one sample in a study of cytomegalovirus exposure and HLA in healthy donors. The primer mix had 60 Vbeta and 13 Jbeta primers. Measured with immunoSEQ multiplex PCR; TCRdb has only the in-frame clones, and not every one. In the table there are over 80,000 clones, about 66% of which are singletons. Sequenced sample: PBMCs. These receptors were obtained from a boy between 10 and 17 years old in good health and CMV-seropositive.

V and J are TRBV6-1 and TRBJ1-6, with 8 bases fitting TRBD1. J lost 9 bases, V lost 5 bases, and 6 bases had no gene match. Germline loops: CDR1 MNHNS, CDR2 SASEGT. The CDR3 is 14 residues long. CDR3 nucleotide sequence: TGTGCCAGCAGTCGACAGGGGAAATCTTCACCCCTCCACTTT. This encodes CASSRQGKSSPLHF.

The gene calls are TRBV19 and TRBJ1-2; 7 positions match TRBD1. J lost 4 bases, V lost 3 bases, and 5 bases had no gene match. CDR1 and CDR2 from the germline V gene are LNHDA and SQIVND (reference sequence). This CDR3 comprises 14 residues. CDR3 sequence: CASSIGQGGYGYTF. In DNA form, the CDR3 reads TGTGCCAGTAGTATTGGCCAGGGGGGCTATGGCTACACCTTC.

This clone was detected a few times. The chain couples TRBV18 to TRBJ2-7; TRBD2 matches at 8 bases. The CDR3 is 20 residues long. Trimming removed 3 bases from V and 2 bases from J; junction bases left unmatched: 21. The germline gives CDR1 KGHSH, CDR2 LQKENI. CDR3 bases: TGTGCCAGCTCACCCCTCTCCCGGGACAAGCTAGCGGGTTTAGCCTACGAGCAGTACTTC. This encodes CASSPLSRDKLAGLAYEQYF.

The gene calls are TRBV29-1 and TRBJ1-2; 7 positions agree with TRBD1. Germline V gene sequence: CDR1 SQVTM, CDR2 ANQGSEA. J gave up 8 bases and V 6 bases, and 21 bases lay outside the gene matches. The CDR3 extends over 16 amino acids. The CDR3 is CSVGDPNGDSLYGYTF. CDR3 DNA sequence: TGCAGCGTAGGCGACCCTAACGGGGACAGTCTCTACGGCTACACCTTC.

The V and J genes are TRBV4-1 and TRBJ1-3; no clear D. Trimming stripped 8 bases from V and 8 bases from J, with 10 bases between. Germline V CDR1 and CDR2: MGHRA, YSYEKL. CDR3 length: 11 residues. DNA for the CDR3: TGCGCCAGCTCCCTGAGGGACACCATATATTTT. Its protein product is CASSLRDTIYF.

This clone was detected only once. CDR3 loop: CASTPDGGLGQPQHF. CDR3 nucleotides: TGTGCCAGCACCCCGGACGGAGGTCTAGGTCAGCCCCAGCATTTT. This sequence joins TRBV2 and TRBJ1-5, with unresolved D. V lost 7 bases to trimming and J lost 6 bases, with 19 bases between them. Germline CDR1 is SNHLY and CDR2 is FYNNEI. The CDR3 sequence is 15 residues long.

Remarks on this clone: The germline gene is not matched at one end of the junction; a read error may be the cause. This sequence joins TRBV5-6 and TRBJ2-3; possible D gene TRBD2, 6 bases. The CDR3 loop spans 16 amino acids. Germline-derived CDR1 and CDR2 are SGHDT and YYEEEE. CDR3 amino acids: CASRLGRDRSTDTQYF. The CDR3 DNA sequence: TGTGCCAGCAGGTTGGGGCGGGATCGTAGCACAGATACGCAGTATTTT.

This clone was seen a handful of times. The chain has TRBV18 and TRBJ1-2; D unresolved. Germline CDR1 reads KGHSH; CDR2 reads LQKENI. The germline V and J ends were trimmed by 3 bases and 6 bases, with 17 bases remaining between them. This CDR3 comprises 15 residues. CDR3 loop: CASSPINGVENGYTF. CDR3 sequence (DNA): TGTGCCAGCTCACCGATCAACGGGGTCGAGAATGGCTACACCTTC. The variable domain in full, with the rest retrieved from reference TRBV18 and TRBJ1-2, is NAGVMQNPRHLVRRRGQEARLRCSPMKGHSHVYWYRQLPEEGLKFMVYLQKENIIDESGMPKERFSAEFPKEGPSILRIQQVVRGDSAAYFCASSPINGVENGYTFGSGTRLTVV.

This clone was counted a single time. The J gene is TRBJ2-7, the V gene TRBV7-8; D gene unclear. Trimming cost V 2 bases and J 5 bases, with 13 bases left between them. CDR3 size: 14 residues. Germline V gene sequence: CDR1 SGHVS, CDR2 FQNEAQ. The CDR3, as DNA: TGTGCCAGCAGCTTAAAACTGCCGAGCCACGAGCAGTACTTC. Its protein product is CASSLKLPSHEQYF.

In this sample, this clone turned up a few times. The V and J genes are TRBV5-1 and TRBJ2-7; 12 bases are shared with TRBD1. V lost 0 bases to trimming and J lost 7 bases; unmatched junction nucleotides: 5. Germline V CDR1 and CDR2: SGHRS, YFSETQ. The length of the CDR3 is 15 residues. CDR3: CASSLGGTGGLEQYF. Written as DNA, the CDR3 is TGCGCCAGCAGCTTGGGAGGGACAGGGGGCTTGGAGCAGTACTTC.

CDR3 sequence: CASSRAPGSLNSPLHF. The DNA for the CDR3 is TGCGCCAGCAGCCGGGCCCCAGGGTCCCTTAATTCACCCCTCCACTTT. The chain has TRBV5-1 and TRBJ1-6; weak D call: TRBD1 (5 bases). The CDR3 runs 16 residues. With 4 bases removed from V and 6 bases from J, the gap between germline ends came to 17 bases. Germline assignment: CDR1 SGHRS and CDR2 YFSETQ.

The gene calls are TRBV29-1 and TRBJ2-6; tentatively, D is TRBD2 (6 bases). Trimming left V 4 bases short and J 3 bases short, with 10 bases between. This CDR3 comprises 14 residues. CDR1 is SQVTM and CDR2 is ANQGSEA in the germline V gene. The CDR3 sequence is CSVVMGGGANVLTF. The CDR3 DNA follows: TGCAGCGTTGTTATGGGAGGTGGGGCCAACGTCCTGACTTTC.

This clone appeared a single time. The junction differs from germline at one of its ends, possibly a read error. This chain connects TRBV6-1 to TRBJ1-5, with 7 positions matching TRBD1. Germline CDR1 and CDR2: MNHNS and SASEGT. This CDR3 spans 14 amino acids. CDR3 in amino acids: CASSEGTGIQPQNF. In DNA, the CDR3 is TGTGCCAGCAGTGAAGGGACAGGAATTCAGCCCCAGAATTTT.

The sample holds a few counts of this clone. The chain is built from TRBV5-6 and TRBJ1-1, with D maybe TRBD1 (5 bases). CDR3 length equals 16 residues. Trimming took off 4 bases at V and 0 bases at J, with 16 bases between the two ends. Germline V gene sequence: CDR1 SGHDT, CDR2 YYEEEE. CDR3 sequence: CASSRGGPFMNTEAFF. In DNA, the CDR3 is TGTGCCAGCAGCCGGGGGGGTCCCTTCATGAACACTGAAGCTTTCTTT. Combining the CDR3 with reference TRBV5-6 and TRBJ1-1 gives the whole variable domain DAGVTQSPTHLIKTRGQQVTLRCSPKSGHDTVSWYQQALGQGPQFIFQYYEEEERQRGNFPDRFSGHQFPNYSSELNVNALLLGDSALYLCASSRGGPFMNTEAFFGQGTRLTVV.

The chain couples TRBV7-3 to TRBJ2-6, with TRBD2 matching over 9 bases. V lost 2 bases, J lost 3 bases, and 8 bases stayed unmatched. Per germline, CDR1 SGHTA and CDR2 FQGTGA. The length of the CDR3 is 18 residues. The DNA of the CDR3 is TGTGCCAGCAGCTTAGGGGGCGGGGGGGCCGTTGGGGCCAACGTCCTGACTTTC. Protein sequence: CASSLGGGGAVGANVLTF.

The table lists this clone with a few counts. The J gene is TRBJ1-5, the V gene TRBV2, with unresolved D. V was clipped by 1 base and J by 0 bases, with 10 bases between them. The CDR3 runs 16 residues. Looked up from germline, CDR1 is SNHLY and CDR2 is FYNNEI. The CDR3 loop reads CASSEGGEYSNQPQHF. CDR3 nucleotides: TGTGCCAGCAGTGAAGGGGGAGAGTATAGCAATCAGCCCCAGCATTTT.

The CDR3 sequence: CASSYLGDSPLHF. The CDR3 DNA sequence: TGTGCCAGTAGTTACCTAGGCGATTCACCCCTCCACTTT. The chain carries TRBV19 and TRBJ1-6, with no clear D. Germline V gene lookup returns CDR1 LNHDA and CDR2 SQIVND (reference sequence). The V end was cut by 5 bases, the J end by 8 bases, with 10 bases between. The CDR3 covers 13 residues. Looking up the rest from reference TRBV19 and TRBJ1-6 gives the full variable domain: DGGITQSPKYLFRKEGQNVTLSCEQNLNHDAMYWYRQDPGQGLRLIYYSQIVNDFQKGDIAEGYSVSREKKESFPLTVTSAQKNPTAFYLCASSYLGDSPLHFGNGTRLTVT.

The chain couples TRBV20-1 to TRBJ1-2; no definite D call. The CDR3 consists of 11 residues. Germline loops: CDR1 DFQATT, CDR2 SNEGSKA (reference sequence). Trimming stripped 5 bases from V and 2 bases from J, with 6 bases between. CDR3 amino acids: CSALENYGYTF. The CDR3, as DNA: TGCAGTGCTTTAGAGAACTATGGCTACACCTTC.

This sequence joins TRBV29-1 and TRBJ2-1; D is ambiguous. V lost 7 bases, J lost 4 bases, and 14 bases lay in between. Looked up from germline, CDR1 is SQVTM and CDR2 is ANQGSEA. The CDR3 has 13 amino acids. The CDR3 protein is CSAKVQNYNEQFF. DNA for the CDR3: TGCAGCGCAAAAGTCCAGAATTACAATGAGCAGTTCTTC.

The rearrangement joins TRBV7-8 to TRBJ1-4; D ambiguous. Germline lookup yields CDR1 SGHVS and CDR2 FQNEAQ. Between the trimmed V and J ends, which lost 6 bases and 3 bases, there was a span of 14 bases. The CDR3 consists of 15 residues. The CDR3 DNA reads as TGTGCCAGCAGTCCAAGACGGGTTCCTAATGAAAAACTGTTTTTT. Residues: CASSPRRVPNEKLFF. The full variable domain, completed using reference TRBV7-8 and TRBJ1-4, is GAGVSQSPRYKVAKRGQDVALRCDPISGHVSLFWYQQALGQGPEFLTYFQNEAQLDKSGLPSDRFFAERPEGSVSTLKIQRTQQEDSAVYLCASSPRRVPNEKLFFGSGTQLSVL.

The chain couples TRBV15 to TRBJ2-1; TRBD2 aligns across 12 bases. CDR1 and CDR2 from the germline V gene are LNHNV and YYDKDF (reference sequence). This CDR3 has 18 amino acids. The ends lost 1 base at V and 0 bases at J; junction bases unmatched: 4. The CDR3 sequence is CATSRVLAGGSSYNEQFF. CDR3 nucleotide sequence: TGTGCCACCAGCAGAGTTCTAGCGGGGGGGAGCTCCTACAATGAGCAGTTCTTC.

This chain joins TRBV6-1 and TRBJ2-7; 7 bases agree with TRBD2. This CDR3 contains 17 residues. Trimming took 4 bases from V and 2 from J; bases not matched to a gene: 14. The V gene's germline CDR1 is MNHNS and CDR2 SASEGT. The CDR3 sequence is CASSVTHGTSETYEQYF. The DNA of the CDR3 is TGTGCCAGCAGTGTAACCCATGGAACTAGCGAGACCTACGAGCAGTACTTC.

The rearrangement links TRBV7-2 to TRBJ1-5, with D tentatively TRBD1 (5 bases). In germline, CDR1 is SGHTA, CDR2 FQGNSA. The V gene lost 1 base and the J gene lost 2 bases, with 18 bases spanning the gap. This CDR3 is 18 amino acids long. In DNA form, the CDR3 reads TGTGCCAGCAGCTTAGTGGGGCCTGTCCGGGCAGGCAATCAGCCCCAGCATTTT. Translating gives CASSLVGPVRAGNQPQHF.

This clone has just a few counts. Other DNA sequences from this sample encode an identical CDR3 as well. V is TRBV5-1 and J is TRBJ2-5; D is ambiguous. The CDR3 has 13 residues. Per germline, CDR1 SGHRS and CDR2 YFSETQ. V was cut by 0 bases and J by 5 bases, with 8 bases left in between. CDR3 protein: CASSLGLVETQYF. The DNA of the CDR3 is TGCGCCAGCAGCTTGGGCCTAGTGGAGACCCAGTACTTC.

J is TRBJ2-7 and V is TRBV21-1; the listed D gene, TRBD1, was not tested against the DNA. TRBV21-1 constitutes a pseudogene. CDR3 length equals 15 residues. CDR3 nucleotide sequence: TGTGCCAGCAGCAATCCTCAACAGGGGGTGTGGGAGCAGTACTTC. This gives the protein CASSNPQQGVWEQYF.

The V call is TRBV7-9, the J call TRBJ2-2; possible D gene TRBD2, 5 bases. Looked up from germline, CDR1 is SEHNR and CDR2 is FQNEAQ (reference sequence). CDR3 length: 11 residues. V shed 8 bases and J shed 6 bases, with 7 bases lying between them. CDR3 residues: CASGGSGELFF. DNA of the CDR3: TGTGCCAGCGGAGGATCCGGGGAGCTGTTTTTT.

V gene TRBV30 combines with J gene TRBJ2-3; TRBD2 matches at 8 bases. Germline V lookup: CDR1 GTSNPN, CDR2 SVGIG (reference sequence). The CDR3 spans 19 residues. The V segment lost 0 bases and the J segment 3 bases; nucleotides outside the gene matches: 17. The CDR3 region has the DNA TGTGCCTGGAGTGTAAGTCGAGTGACGGGAGGGTTGAGGACAGATACGCAGTATTTT. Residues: CAWSVSRVTGGLRTDTQYF.

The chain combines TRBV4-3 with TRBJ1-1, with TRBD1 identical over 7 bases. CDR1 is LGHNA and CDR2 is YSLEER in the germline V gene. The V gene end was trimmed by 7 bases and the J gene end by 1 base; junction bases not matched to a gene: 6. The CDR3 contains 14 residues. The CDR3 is CASTRGGWNTEAFF. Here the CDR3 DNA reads TGCGCCAGCACCCGAGGGGGCTGGAACACTGAAGCTTTCTTT.

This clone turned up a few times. Here the CDR3 DNA reads TGTGCCAGTAGTATTAGCGGGGGACAGTCCTACGAGCAGTACTTC. This translates into CASSISGGQSYEQYF. The genes are TRBV19 and TRBJ2-7, with 9 bases that match TRBD2. Germline V gives CDR1 LNHDA, CDR2 SQIVND (reference sequence). Trimming took 3 bases from V and 1 from J; bases not matched to a gene: 4. This CDR3 is 15 amino acids long.

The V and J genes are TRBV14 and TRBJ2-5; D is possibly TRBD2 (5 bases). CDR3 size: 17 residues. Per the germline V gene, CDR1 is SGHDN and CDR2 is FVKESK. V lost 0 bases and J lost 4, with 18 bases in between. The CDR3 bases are TGTGCCAGCAGCCAAGATAGGTTGAGGGATCACCCAGAGACCCAGTACTTC. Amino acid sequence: CASSQDRLRDHPETQYF.

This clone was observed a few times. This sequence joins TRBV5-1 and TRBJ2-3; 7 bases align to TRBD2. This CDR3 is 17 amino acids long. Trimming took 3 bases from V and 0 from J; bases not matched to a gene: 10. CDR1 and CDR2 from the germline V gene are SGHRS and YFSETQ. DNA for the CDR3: TGCGCCAGCAGCTCCAGTGGGAGGGCCGGGAGCACAGATACGCAGTATTTT. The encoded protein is CASSSSGRAGSTDTQYF.

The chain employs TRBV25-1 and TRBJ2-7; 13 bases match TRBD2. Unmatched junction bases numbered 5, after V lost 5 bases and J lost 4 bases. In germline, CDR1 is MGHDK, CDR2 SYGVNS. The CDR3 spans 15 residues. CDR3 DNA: TGTGCCAGCAGTCCAAGGACTAGCGGGAGTTACGAGCAGTACTTC. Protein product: CASSPRTSGSYEQYF.